Shown below are 27 T cell receptor beta chains from a single sample sequenced in a study of cytomegalovirus exposure and HLA in healthy donors (dated by TCRdb to 2016 to 2017). Library preparation employed the immunoSEQ multiplex PCR assay. This is the immuneACCESS table as TCRdb keeps it, with only in-frame sequences that have V and J called. A part of the clones is gone; compared with another copy, unresolved V genes explain less than half, and the rest is unexplained. Counted in this sample were 150,000 to 200,000 clones; 85% to 90% of them appeared once. The ten biggest clones cover roughly 1.5% of the sample. Sequenced: PBMCs. These receptors were collected from a woman in her twenties or thirties in good health and CMV-seronegative.

This clone was counted a few times. The chain employs TRBV4-1 and TRBJ2-7, with TRBD1 matching 7 bases. Germline CDR1 reads MGHRA; CDR2 reads YSYEKL. Germline trimming cut 2 bases from V and 1 base from J; bases unmatched to any gene: 5. This CDR3 contains 15 residues. The CDR3 region is CASSQRTGQSYEQYF. The CDR3 DNA is TGCGCCAGCAGCCAACGGACAGGACAATCCTACGAGCAGTACTTC.

The chain combines TRBV20-1 with TRBJ2-3, with D perhaps matching TRBD1 (9 bases). Germline V gives CDR1 DFQATT, CDR2 SNEGSKA (reference sequence). The CDR3 length is 10 residues. The V end lost 7 bases, the J end lost 14 bases, and 16 bases lay between the germline ends. The CDR3 loop is CSVAGQGPYF. Written as DNA, the CDR3 is TGCAGTGTAGCGGGACAGGGTCCGTATTTT.

The genes are TRBV27 and TRBJ1-5; weak D call: TRBD1 (5 bases). Germline lookup yields CDR1 MNHEY and CDR2 SMNVEV (reference sequence). Deletions cut 5 bases from V and 6 bases from J, with 14 bases between. The CDR3 sequence is 14 residues long. The CDR3 region has the DNA TGTGCCAGCAGTGCAGTTCAGGGCTTTCAGCCCCAGCATTTT. This sequence encodes CASSAVQGFQPQHF.

This chain connects TRBV6-6 to TRBJ1-1; 10 bases line up with TRBD1. The CDR3 runs to 15 residues. The V segment lost 0 bases and the J segment 5 bases; nucleotides outside the gene matches: 3. Germline values: CDR1 MNHNY, CDR2 SVGAGI (reference sequence). CDR3: CASSYSRTGGTEAFF. In DNA form, the CDR3 reads TGTGCCAGCAGTTACTCGAGGACAGGGGGAACTGAAGCTTTCTTT.

The J gene is TRBJ2-7, the V gene TRBV10-1; D is unclear. CDR3 length equals 14 residues. CDR1 is WNHNN and CDR2 is SYGVQD in the germline V gene (reference sequence). Deletions cut 4 bases from V and 2 bases from J, with 12 bases between. The CDR3 sequence is CASSGYKPPYEQYF. The CDR3 DNA reads TGCGCCAGCAGTGGCTATAAGCCCCCCTACGAGCAGTACTTC.

This sequence joins TRBV2 and TRBJ2-7; TRBD1 matches at 8 bases. CDR1 is SNHLY, CDR2 FYNNEI, per germline. This CDR3 comprises 16 residues. After removal of 0 bases from V and 6 bases from J, the junction contained 10 bases not matched to a gene. For the CDR3, the DNA is TGTGCCAGCAGTGAAGCGCGGACAGGGACGTTGGGCGAGCAGTACTTC. As protein: CASSEARTGTLGEQYF.

This chain joins TRBV5-1 and TRBJ1-3, with a tentative D call TRBD1 (5 bases). CDR1 and CDR2 (germline): SGHRS, YFSETQ. The CDR3 loop spans 15 amino acids. V lost 5 bases to trimming and J lost 0 bases, with 12 bases between them. CDR3 nucleotides: TGCGCCAGCAGTCAGGGACTGATCTCTGGAAACACCATATATTTT. Translated, it gives CASSQGLISGNTIYF.

This clone has only one observation. This chain uses TRBV5-1 with TRBJ2-5; D might be TRBD1 (6 bases). Per the germline V gene, CDR1 is SGHRS and CDR2 is YFSETQ. V gave up 2 bases and J gave up 4 bases, with 12 bases separating them. The CDR3 is 14 residues long. The CDR3 loop reads CASSFQGNGETQYF. The CDR3 DNA reads TGCGCCAGCAGCTTTCAGGGGAACGGAGAGACCCAGTACTTC.

V is TRBV29-1 and J is TRBJ2-1, with 7 bases that match TRBD1. The V gene's germline CDR1 is SQVTM and CDR2 ANQGSEA. The CDR3 is made up of 13 amino acids. Trimming removed 5 bases from V and 2 bases from J; junction bases left unmatched: 3. The CDR3 DNA reads TGCAGCGTTAGAGGGGGCGCCTACAATGAGCAGTTCTTC. Amino acid sequence: CSVRGGAYNEQFF.

The chain joins TRBV7-9 to TRBJ2-7; the D gene is possibly TRBD2 (5 bases). V lost 4 bases and J lost 3, with 7 bases in between. From germline, CDR1 is SEHNR and CDR2 FQNEAQ (reference sequence). The CDR3 has 12 amino acids. As DNA, the CDR3 is TGTGCCAGCAGCTACGGGGTCTACGAGCAGTACTTC. Protein: CASSYGVYEQYF.

The rearrangement links TRBV4-1 to TRBJ2-1; 10 bases are a match to TRBD1. V trimming: 0 bases; J trimming: 4 bases; junction bases outside the gene matches: 9. Germline CDR1 is MGHRA and CDR2 is YSYEKL. The CDR3 consists of 18 residues. CDR3 in amino acids: CASSQDPTGTGDYNEQFF. Here the CDR3 DNA reads TGCGCCAGCAGCCAAGACCCTACAGGGACAGGGGATTACAATGAGCAGTTCTTC.

This chain links TRBV29-1 with TRBJ1-2; 7 bases match TRBD1. V gave up 7 bases and J gave up 0 bases; unmatched junction bases: 5. The CDR3 runs to 13 residues. Germline V CDR1 and CDR2: SQVTM, ANQGSEA. The chain's CDR3 is CSGGQLTNYGYTF. DNA of the CDR3: TGCAGCGGGGGACAGCTCACTAACTATGGCTACACCTTC.

This clone was seen only once. This chain links TRBV2 with TRBJ2-7; tentative D call: TRBD2 (6 bases). CDR3 size: 13 residues. Germline V gene data show CDR1 as SNHLY and CDR2 as FYNNEI. The ends were cut back, 6 bases at V and 4 bases at J, with 13 bases in the middle. The DNA for the CDR3 is TGTGCCAGCAGCCCTCCTAGCGAATACGAGCAGTACTTC. Protein product: CASSPPSEYEQYF.

J is TRBJ2-7 and V is TRBV6-1, with 9 positions matching TRBD1. Germline CDR1 is MNHNS and CDR2 is SASEGT. The V segment lost 4 bases and the J segment 0 bases; nucleotides outside the gene matches: 4. This CDR3 is 15 amino acids long. This CDR3 reads CASSGDRGDSYEQYF. As DNA, the CDR3 is TGTGCCAGCAGTGGTGACAGGGGGGACTCCTACGAGCAGTACTTC.

The count of this clone is one. V and J are TRBV9 and TRBJ2-1; the match to TRBD2 covers 8 bases. With 4 bases clipped from V and 2 bases from J, the junction kept 8 bases outside the gene matches. This CDR3 is 16 amino acids long. CDR1 is SGDLS and CDR2 is YYNGEE in the germline V gene. Here the CDR3 DNA reads TGTGCCAGCAGCTCCCTCGGGGGGGCCACCTACAATGAGCAGTTCTTC. Residues: CASSSLGGATYNEQFF.

This chain links TRBV2 with TRBJ1-6, with D hard to call. CDR3 length: 16 amino acids. Germline V gene sequence: CDR1 SNHLY, CDR2 FYNNEI. Between the trimmed V and J ends, which lost 6 bases and 7 bases, there was a span of 19 bases. CDR3: CASSRTDPAENSPLHF. The CDR3 DNA is TGTGCCAGCAGCCGGACTGACCCGGCGGAGAATTCACCCCTCCACTTT.

The chain links TRBV18 to TRBJ2-1; TRBD1 matches 8 bases. V was clipped by 3 bases and J by 9 bases; unmatched bases: 7. CDR3 length equals 14 residues. Germline V gene sequence: CDR1 KGHSH, CDR2 LQKENI. The CDR3 coding sequence is TGTGCCAGCTCACCTGGACAGGGTATCCGTGAGCAGTTCTTC. Protein: CASSPGQGIREQFF.

V is TRBV27 and J is TRBJ2-1, with D perhaps matching TRBD1 (6 bases). V shed 4 bases and J shed 3 bases, with 16 bases lying between them. The CDR3 consists of 16 residues. CDR1 MNHEY and CDR2 SMNVEV come from the germline V gene (reference sequence). The CDR3, as DNA: TGTGCCAGCAGTTCATCACAGGGTGGAGGCTACAATGAGCAGTTCTTC. This codes for CASSSSQGGGYNEQFF.

This rearrangement joins TRBV5-1 to TRBJ2-3; 9 nucleotides line up with TRBD1. Germline-derived CDR1 and CDR2 are SGHRS and YFSETQ. The CDR3 spans 15 residues. After removal of 3 bases from V and 2 bases from J, the junction contained 4 bases not matched to a gene. The CDR3 protein is CASSSGTGNTDTQYF. The CDR3 bases are TGCGCCAGCAGCTCGGGGACAGGGAACACAGATACGCAGTATTTT.

In this sample, this clone turned up a few times. The chain couples TRBV15 to TRBJ1-5; 11 bases align to TRBD1. The CDR3 runs 14 residues. Germline V lookup: CDR1 LNHNV, CDR2 YYDKDF (reference sequence). The junction had 4 bases not matched to a gene; V was cut back by 8 bases and J by 4 bases. CDR3: CATSGTGGNQPQHF. The CDR3 DNA reads TGTGCCACCTCGGGGACAGGGGGAAATCAGCCCCAGCATTTT.

The chain is built from TRBV30 and TRBJ2-7, with D uncertain. V was shortened by 5 bases and J by 3 bases, with 17 bases between the two germline ends. CDR3 length: 14 amino acids. Germline V gene sequence: CDR1 GTSNPN, CDR2 SVGIG (reference sequence). CDR3 loop: CAWDPDFLSYEQYF. The CDR3 DNA follows: TGTGCCTGGGACCCTGACTTCCTAAGCTACGAGCAGTACTTC.

The rearrangement uses TRBV7-2 and TRBJ1-2, with TRBD1 matching 7 bases. With 6 bases clipped from V and 3 bases from J, the junction kept 4 bases outside the gene matches. Looked up from germline, CDR1 is SGHTA and CDR2 is FQGNSA. The length of the CDR3 is 13 residues. CDR3 sequence reads: CASRPGGYYGYTF. For the CDR3, the DNA is TGTGCCAGCAGGCCAGGGGGGTACTATGGCTACACCTTC.

This chain joins TRBV10-3 and TRBJ2-1; the D gene is possibly TRBD1 (6 bases). Germline V gene data show CDR1 as ENHRY and CDR2 as SYGVKD. This CDR3 is built from 17 residues. Trimming cost V 0 bases and J 4 bases, with 16 bases left between them. The CDR3 sequence: CAISESGGQGPYNEQFF. CDR3 in DNA: TGTGCCATCAGTGAGTCTGGGGGCCAGGGCCCGTACAATGAGCAGTTCTTC.

The chain combines TRBV9 with TRBJ2-1; 7 bases map to TRBD2. Losses at the gene ends were 6 bases for V and 0 bases for J; bases not matched to a gene: 6. This CDR3 contains 15 residues. CDR1 and CDR2 (germline): SGDLS, YYNGEE. The CDR3 sequence is CASNVGGSSYNEQFF. As DNA, the CDR3 is TGTGCCAGCAACGTGGGGGGGAGCTCCTACAATGAGCAGTTCTTC.

V and J are TRBV12-5 and TRBJ2-3; no clear D gene. Per the germline V gene, CDR1 is LGHNT and CDR2 is FRNRAP. This CDR3 has 15 residues. Deletions cut 2 bases from V and 0 bases from J, with 9 bases between. CDR3 coding DNA: TGTGCTAGTGGTTTGTCCAAAATTAGCACAGATACGCAGTATTTT. Translation gives CASGLSKISTDTQYF.

This chain joins TRBV11-2 and TRBJ2-7; 7 nucleotides line up with TRBD2. Germline CDR1 and CDR2: SGHAT and FQNNGV. The ends lost 1 base at V and 3 bases at J; junction bases unmatched: 3. The length of the CDR3 is 14 residues. The CDR3 DNA reads TGTGCCAGCAGCTTAGGGACTAGTAGCTACGAGCAGTACTTC. Translating it yields CASSLGTSSYEQYF. Full variable domain (missing parts from reference TRBV11-2 and TRBJ2-7): EAGVAQSPRYKIIEKRQSVAFWCNPISGHATLYWYQQILGQGPKLLIQFQNNGVVDDSQLPKDRFSAERLKGVDSTLKIQPAKLEDSAVYLCASSLGTSSYEQYFGPGTRLTVT.

The CDR3 DNA sequence: TGTGCCAGCAGCCCGGGACAGGGGGTACGGAACACTGAAGCTTTCTTT. This gives the protein CASSPGQGVRNTEAFF. This chain uses TRBV9 with TRBJ1-1; 11 bases map to TRBD1. Germline-derived CDR1 and CDR2 are SGDLS and YYNGEE. The CDR3 is 16 amino acids. With 4 bases clipped from V and 1 base from J, the junction kept 6 bases outside the gene matches. Together with reference TRBV9 and TRBJ1-1, the CDR3 gives the full variable domain: DSGVTQTPKHLITATGQRVTLRCSPRSGDLSVYWYQQSLDQGLQFLIQYYNGEERAKGNILERFSAQQFPDLHSELNLSSLELGDSALYFCASSPGQGVRNTEAFFGQGTRLTVV.